Listed here is a single T cell receptor beta chain. The sample belongs to a study of blood T cell repertoires in COVID-19. Per the original data handling: Scientists estimated how many nucleated cells there were by amplifying reference gene primers. The table came from immunoSEQ multiplex PCR; TCRdb's copy has only in-frame clones and leaves some out. D and trimming were read from the DNA, whereas the V and J calls and clone size are those reported in that table. The repertoire holds roughly 100,000 clones, about 90% seen once, with approximately 3.4% in the top ten. The sequenced material came from peripheral blood. The receptor's source is a woman aged 60-75 years with acute or convalescent COVID-19.

The CDR3 here is CASHETIAFF. The DNA for the CDR3 is TGTGCCAGTCATGAAACTATAGCTTTCTTT. J is TRBJ1-1 and V is TRBV6-5, with D uncertain. Germline CDR1 is MNHEY and CDR2 is SVGAGI. This CDR3 region has 10 residues. V was pared by 9 bases and J by 10 bases, with 12 bases between.